The clone carrying this T cell receptor beta chain was found once. The CDR3 is made up of 17 amino acids. Trimming took off 0 bases at V and 3 bases at J, with 17 bases between the two ends. Germline CDR1 is LGHNA and CDR2 is YSLEER. The data originate from a study of blood T cell repertoires in COVID-19. Whole-study context: The study drew acute and convalescent COVID-19 samples from the United States, Italy and Spain. The analysed material was cDNA or gDNA that came from T cells, B-cell-depleted T cells, or PBMCs.

In Seattle, patients joined the study during active infection and were tracked longitudinally. Only in-frame clones appear in the TCRdb table, and some are missing; sequencing was by immunoSEQ multiplex PCR. The table lists more than 200,000 clones, 86% of them singletons. The sequence was collected from a man in his fifties or sixties with COVID-19, enrolled during active disease. The V and J genes are TRBV4-3 and TRBJ1-2, with D hard to call. The specimen sequenced was peripheral blood. For the CDR3, the DNA is TGCGCCAGCAGCCAAGATAGGGTGGGAGGCTTTCACTATGGCTACACCTTC. Translated: CASSQDRVGGFHYGYTF.